This T cell receptor (beta chain) was retrieved from a study of a mutant IDH1 vaccine in newly diagnosed glioma. Across the whole study: Treated patients had a mean age of approximately 40 years and a roughly 60% male, 37.5% female split.

Time point of the sample: week 5, during vaccination. In every dose of vaccine, 300 ug of mutant IDH1 20-mer peptide was given alongside topical imiquimod. This CDR3 has 17 amino acids. V dropped 3 bases and J dropped 7; count of bases not matched to a gene: 14. Germline V gives CDR1 LGHNA, CDR2 YNFKEQ. As for this clone: Its antigen is not known.

Here immunoSEQ multiplex PCR was the method, and the copy in TCRdb shows in-frame clones only, minus some. The sample holds nearly 55,000 clones, approximately 82% seen once. Sample: PBMCs, taken from a glioma patient whose treatment included an IDH1 peptide vaccine. The chain recombines TRBV4-2 with TRBJ1-5; TRBD1 matches 8 bases. The TCR sequence derives from a man between 25 and 39 years old with glioma. The CDR3, as DNA: TGTGCCAGCAGCCACGGACAGGGCCTCCCCTTGAGACAGCCCCAGCATTTT. Residues: CASSHGQGLPLRQPQHF.